This T cell receptor (beta chain) was sequenced during a study of blood T cell repertoires in COVID-19. Looking at the study overall: Material from acute and convalescent COVID-19 was sourced from the United States, Italy and Spain. T cells, B-cell-depleted T cells, or PBMCs supplied cDNA or gDNA.

This CDR3 is built from 17 residues. Trimming removed 3 bases from V and 0 bases from J, with 18 bases in between. Germline assignment: CDR1 DFQATT and CDR2 SNEGSKA (reference sequence). Under the authors' procedure: By means of reference gene primer amplification, nucleated cell counts were estimated. Clones were sequenced by immunoSEQ multiplex PCR, and TCRdb holds only the in-frame ones, with some missing. From that table come the V and J calls and clone size; the DNA was used to work out D and trimming. The data contain roughly 160,000 clones, around 80% of them singletons. The specimen sequenced was peripheral blood. The sequence came from a woman aged 55 to 70 with acute or convalescent COVID-19. This chain links TRBV20-1 with TRBJ1-5; no clear D gene. The CDR3 nucleotides are TGCAGTGCTAGTTCATCATCGGGAGGGTTTAGCAATCAGCCCCAGCATTTT. Amino acids: CSASSSSGGFSNQPQHF.